This T cell receptor beta chain originates from a study of early T cells in non-severe SARS-CoV-2 infection (dated by TCRdb to the early 2020s). About the study as a whole: Because TCR sequencing relied on bulk RNA taken from unsorted whole blood, pairing of alpha and beta chains was not possible. Overall results and qualifications from the work: VDJdb matching was skewed toward anti-spike CD8 responses and likely underestimated virus-specific expansions, missing private and CD4 specificities.

With regard to this clonotype: It lacks a known antigen. Per-nucleotide qualities are absent, and no much larger clonotype sits a single base away.

A distance of 9 bases separates the germline ends of V and J, which lose 3 bases and 4 bases respectively. For CDR1 and CDR2, the germline V gene (reference sequence) lists DFQATT and SNEGSKA. From its cysteine to its phenylalanine, the CDR3 spans 12 amino acids. Only the CDR3 portion is preserved as DNA: 36 bases, with reading frame beginning at the first base. To prepare the library, 5' RACE was applied. Sequencing relied on a NextSeq 500. To correct for sequencing error and PCR bias, the TCR library protocol tagged individual cDNA molecules with unique molecular identifiers. TCR alpha and beta chains were both sequenced, and the abundances of alpha and beta sequences in each sample were closely correlated with each other. The original methods were these. Decombinator V4 was used to annotate TCR sequences for V gene, J gene and CDR3. TCRs were defined as expanded if a significant change between any two time points was detected under a Poisson model with p below 0.0001. Abundances of TCRs were expressed as counts per million after normalisation to the total number of TCRs sequenced in each sample. MAIT TCRs were defined by TRAV1-2 paired with TRAJ12, TRAJ20 or TRAJ33, and iNKT TCRs by TRAV10 paired with TRAJ18. A search of VDJdb, accessed on 1 November 2021, was run for TCRs annotated to CMV, EBV and SARS-CoV-2, with TCRs annotated for multiple antigens excluded. The public reads were quality trimmed at Q25 with fastp and then assembled into clones with MiXCR by TCRdb, keeping productive beta chains. Duplicate CDR3 protein sequences are folded into a single record with the most common DNA and genes. These V and J calls originate from TCRdb's pipeline instead of the authors' own analysis. Present in this sample are 35,000 to 45,000 distinct CDR3 sequences, 5% to 6.5% of which were seen just once. The ten most abundant clones make up 25% to 30% of the sample.

The study was a case-control design nested within a healthcare worker cohort in London, UK, with weekly nasopharyngeal swab PCR tests and blood sampling. Healthcare workers were recruited between 23 and 31 March 2020, during the week of the UK lockdown, and were followed weekly for up to about 15 weeks. The sequence joins TRBV20-1 to TRBJ2-5; there is no confident call for the D gene. This receptor was taken from an adult who was a healthcare worker with PCR-confirmed SARS-CoV-2 infection or an uninfected control (not recorded which). What was sequenced was whole blood. CDR3 region: CSASNSRETQYF. DNA sequence: TGCAGTGCTAGTAATTCCCGAGAGACCCAGTACTTC.